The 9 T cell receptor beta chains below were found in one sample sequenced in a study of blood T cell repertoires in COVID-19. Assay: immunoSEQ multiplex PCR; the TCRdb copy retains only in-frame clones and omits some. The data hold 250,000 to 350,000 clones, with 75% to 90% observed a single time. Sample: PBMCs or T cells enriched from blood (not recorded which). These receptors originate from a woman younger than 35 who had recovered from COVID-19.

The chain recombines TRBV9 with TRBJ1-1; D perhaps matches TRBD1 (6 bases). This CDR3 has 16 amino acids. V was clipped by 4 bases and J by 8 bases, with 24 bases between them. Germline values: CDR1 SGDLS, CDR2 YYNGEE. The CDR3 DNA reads TGTGCCAGCAGCCCAGGAGTAGGGACAAAGCCTAGGGAAGCTTTCTTT. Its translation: CASSPGVGTKPREAFF.

The CDR3 reads CASRKRDRGTEAFF. CDR3 coding DNA: TGTGCCAGCCGGAAGAGGGACAGGGGAACTGAAGCTTTCTTT. The V and J genes are TRBV2 and TRBJ1-1; the match to TRBD1 covers 10 bases. This CDR3 is 14 amino acids long. V trimming: 8 bases; J trimming: 5 bases; junction bases outside the gene matches: 8. Germline V gene lookup returns CDR1 SNHLY and CDR2 FYNNEI.

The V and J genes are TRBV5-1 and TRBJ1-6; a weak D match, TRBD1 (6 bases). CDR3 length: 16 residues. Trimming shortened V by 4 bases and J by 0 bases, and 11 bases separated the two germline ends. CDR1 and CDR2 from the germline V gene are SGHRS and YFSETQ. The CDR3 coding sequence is TGCGCCAGCAGCATGGACAGAAGCTCCTATAATTCACCCCTCCACTTT. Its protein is CASSMDRSSYNSPLHF.

DNA for the CDR3: TGTGCCAGCAGCTTAGGCACAGGTGGGAACACTGAAGCTTTCTTT. It is translated as CASSLGTGGNTEAFF. The chain links TRBV7-6 to TRBJ1-1; tentative D call: TRBD1 (5 bases). Per germline, CDR1 SGHVS and CDR2 FNYEAQ. Deletions cut 1 base from V and 1 base from J, with 10 bases between. This CDR3 comprises 15 residues.

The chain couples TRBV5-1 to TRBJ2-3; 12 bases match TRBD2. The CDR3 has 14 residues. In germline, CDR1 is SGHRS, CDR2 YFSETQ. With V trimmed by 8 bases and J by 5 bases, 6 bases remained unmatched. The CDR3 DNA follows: TGCGCCAGTAGGACTAGCGGGGCAGGAGATACGCAGTATTTT. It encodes CASRTSGAGDTQYF.

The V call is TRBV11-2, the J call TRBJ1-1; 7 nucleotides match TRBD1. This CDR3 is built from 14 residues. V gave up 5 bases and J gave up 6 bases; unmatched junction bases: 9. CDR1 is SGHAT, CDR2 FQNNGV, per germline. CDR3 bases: TGTGCCAGCAGCAATCCGACAGGGCTTGCTGAAGCTTTCTTT. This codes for CASSNPTGLAEAFF.

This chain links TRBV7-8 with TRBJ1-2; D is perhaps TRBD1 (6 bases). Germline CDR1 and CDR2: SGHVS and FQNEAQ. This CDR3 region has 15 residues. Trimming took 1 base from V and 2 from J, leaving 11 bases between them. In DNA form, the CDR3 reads TGTGCCAGCAGCTTAGTGAATGGGGGCAACTATGGCTACACCTTC. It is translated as CASSLVNGGNYGYTF.

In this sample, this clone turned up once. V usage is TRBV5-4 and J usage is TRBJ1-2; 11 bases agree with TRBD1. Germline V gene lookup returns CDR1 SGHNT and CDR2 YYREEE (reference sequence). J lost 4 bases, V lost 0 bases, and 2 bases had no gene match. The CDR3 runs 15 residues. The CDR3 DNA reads TGTGCCAGCAGCTTGGCCGGGACAGGGGGCTATGGCTACACCTTC. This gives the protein CASSLAGTGGYGYTF.

The CDR3 loop reads CSASSLGYTF. The CDR3 region has the DNA TGCAGTGCTAGTAGCTTGGGCTACACCTTC. The V and J genes are TRBV20-1 and TRBJ1-2, with D unresolved. CDR1 is DFQATT and CDR2 is SNEGSKA in the germline V gene (reference sequence). There are 10 residues in the CDR3. Trimming stripped 3 bases from V and 8 bases from J, with 7 bases between.